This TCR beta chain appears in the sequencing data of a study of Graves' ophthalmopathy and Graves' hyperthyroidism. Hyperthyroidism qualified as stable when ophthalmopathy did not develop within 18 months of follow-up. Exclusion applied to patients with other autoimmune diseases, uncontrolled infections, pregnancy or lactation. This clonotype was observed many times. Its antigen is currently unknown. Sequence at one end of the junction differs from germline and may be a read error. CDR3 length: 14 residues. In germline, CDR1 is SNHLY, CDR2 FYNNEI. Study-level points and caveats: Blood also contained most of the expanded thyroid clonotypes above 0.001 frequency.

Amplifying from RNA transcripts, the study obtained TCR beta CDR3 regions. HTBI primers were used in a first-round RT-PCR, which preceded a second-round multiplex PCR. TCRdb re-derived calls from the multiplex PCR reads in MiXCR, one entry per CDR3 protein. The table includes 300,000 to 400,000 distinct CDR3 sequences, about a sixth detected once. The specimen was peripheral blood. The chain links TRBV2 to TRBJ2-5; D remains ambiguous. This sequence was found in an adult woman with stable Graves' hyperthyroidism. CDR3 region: CANSELGGGETQYF. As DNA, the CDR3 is TGTGCCAACAGTGAACTCGGTGGTGGGGAGACCCAGTACTTC.